The next 29 T cell receptor beta chains were all read from a single sample in a study of T-cell memory formation after mild COVID-19. Using its own MiXCR run on the 5' RACE reads, TCRdb lists one record per CDR3 protein. Counted here are fewer than 650,000 distinct CDR3 sequences, 15% to 20% occurring once; the ten biggest clones make up about 8.6%. What was sequenced was PBMCs or a T cell subset sorted from them (not recorded which). The receptors stem from an adult woman who had mild COVID-19 (a few samples of this study predate the infection). Cell type and time point are not known.

This clonotype was observed a handful of times. V gene TRBV20-1 combines with J gene TRBJ1-5; TRBD1 matches at 10 bases. V shed 5 bases and J 1 base; nucleotides not matched to a gene: 5. Germline V gene data show CDR1 as DFQATT and CDR2 as SNEGSKA (reference sequence). This CDR3 has 15 amino acids. CDR3 nucleotide sequence: TGCAGTGCTCTGACAGGGGGCGCAAGCAATCAGCCCCAGCATTTT. It specifies CSALTGGASNQPQHF.

The chain is built from TRBV5-1 and TRBJ1-2; maybe TRBD1 (6 bases). V gave up 4 bases and J gave up 10 bases, with 14 bases separating them. CDR3 length: 12 residues. The germline CDR1 and CDR2 sequences are SGHRS and YFSETQ. For the CDR3, the DNA is TGCGCCAGCAGCGTGGACAGAGCCAACTACACCTTC. Translated, it gives CASSVDRANYTF.

The genes are TRBV19 and TRBJ2-3; TRBD1 aligns across 7 bases. The CDR3 is made up of 15 amino acids. In germline, CDR1 is LNHDA, CDR2 SQIVND (reference sequence). J was trimmed by 1 base and V by 6 bases; bases with no gene match: 7. The CDR3 loop reads CASRQGGAGTDTQYF. As DNA, the CDR3 is TGTGCCAGTAGACAAGGGGGCGCCGGCACAGATACGCAGTATTTT.

The chain links TRBV6-2 or TRBV6-3 to TRBJ2-1; D is possibly TRBD1 or TRBD2 (5 bases each). Trimming shortened V by 4 bases and J by 3 bases, and 16 bases separated the two germline ends. There are 16 residues in the CDR3. Germline CDR1 and CDR2: MNHEY and SVGEGT. The CDR3 nucleotides are TGTGCCAGCAGTTCTCGCAACGGGGCGGGCTACAATGAGCAGTTCTTC. This sequence encodes CASSSRNGAGYNEQFF.

This clonotype was detected only a few times. This chain uses TRBV5-1 with TRBJ1-4, with D perhaps matching TRBD1 (5 bases). Germline V gives CDR1 SGHRS, CDR2 YFSETQ. The CDR3 has 16 amino acids. V lost 4 bases and J lost 4, with 17 bases in between. The CDR3 nucleotides read TGCGCCAGCAGCGTGGATGAAACAGGAAATAATGAAAAACTGTTTTTT. This translates into CASSVDETGNNEKLFF.

This clonotype has a handful of counts. This sequence joins TRBV4-2 and TRBJ2-7; 8 bases align to TRBD1. J gave up 6 bases and V 4 bases, and 8 bases lay outside the gene matches. Germline assignment: CDR1 LGHNA and CDR2 YNFKEQ. The CDR3 contains 14 residues. CDR3 DNA sequence: TGTGCCAGCAGCCCAGCCGGACAGGGTAGCGAGCAGTACTTC. Translated: CASSPAGQGSEQYF.

This clonotype was detected a few times. The chain couples TRBV4-2 to TRBJ1-5; D gene uncertain. V lost 0 bases and J 3 bases, leaving 9 bases between the germline ends. This CDR3 contains 15 residues. Germline assignment: CDR1 LGHNA and CDR2 YNFKEQ. The CDR3 region is CASSQDRGVNQPQHF. CDR3 in DNA: TGTGCCAGCAGCCAAGACCGTGGAGTCAATCAGCCCCAGCATTTT.

The genes are TRBV6-5 and TRBJ2-5; 7 bases fit TRBD2. The V and J ends lost 2 bases and 3 bases, in that order; junction bases with no gene match: 9. This CDR3 is 16 amino acids long. Germline CDR1 is MNHEY and CDR2 is SVGAGI. The CDR3 DNA is TGTGCCAGCAGTTACCACGCGGGGGTGGGGGAAGAGACCCAGTACTTC. Its translation: CASSYHAGVGEETQYF.

This clonotype was detected a few times. The V and J genes are TRBV27 and TRBJ1-1; D may be TRBD1 (5 bases). V was clipped by 5 bases and J by 3 bases, with 16 bases between them. The CDR3 is 15 amino acids. The germline V gene has CDR1 MNHEY and CDR2 SMNVEV (reference sequence). The CDR3 DNA sequence: TGTGCCAGCAGTCCCACCCAGGGTTGGGACACTGAAGCTTTCTTT. Protein product: CASSPTQGWDTEAFF.

This chain joins TRBV6-6 and TRBJ1-5; possibly TRBD1 for D (6 bases). V lost 2 bases and J 6 bases, leaving 8 bases between the germline ends. There are 13 residues in the CDR3. Per the germline V gene, CDR1 is MNHNY and CDR2 is SVGAGI (reference sequence). CDR3 bases: TGTGCCAGCAGTTACCCAGGGGTTCAGCCCCAGCATTTT. Amino acid sequence: CASSYPGVQPQHF.

The rearrangement joins TRBV30 to TRBJ2-7, with D tentatively TRBD1 (6 bases). The CDR3 runs 16 residues. CDR1 GTSNPN and CDR2 SVGIG come from the germline V gene (reference sequence). V shed 1 base and J shed 5 bases, with 21 bases lying between them. The CDR3 DNA is TGTGCCTGGAGTGGATTAACAGGGAAGGATGTTGACGAGCAGTACTTC. It codes for CAWSGLTGKDVDEQYF.

The count of this clonotype is one. This rearrangement joins TRBV11-2 to TRBJ2-5; 10 bases align to TRBD1. Germline values: CDR1 SGHAT, CDR2 FQNNGV. This CDR3 is built from 16 residues. J gave up 5 bases and V 2 bases, and 8 bases lay outside the gene matches. CDR3 region: CASSLRGDRGRETQYF. CDR3 DNA: TGTGCCAGCAGCTTAAGGGGCGACAGGGGGCGGGAGACCCAGTACTTC.

The chain has TRBV18 and TRBJ2-1; the D gene could be TRBD1 or TRBD2 (5 bases each). With 6 bases removed from V and 5 bases from J, the gap between germline ends came to 20 bases. The length of the CDR3 is 16 residues. Germline values: CDR1 KGHSH, CDR2 LQKENI. The CDR3 region is CASSGVQGRIDNEQFF. CDR3 nucleotide sequence: TGTGCCAGCTCGGGAGTCCAGGGCCGCATTGACAATGAGCAGTTCTTC.

The gene calls are TRBV20-1 and TRBJ1-1; tentative D call: TRBD1 (5 bases). The V and J ends lost 3 bases and 4 bases respectively, with 9 bases between them. Per the germline V gene, CDR1 is DFQATT and CDR2 is SNEGSKA (reference sequence). The CDR3 loop spans 12 amino acids. Here the CDR3 reads CSASPGGTEAFF. The CDR3 nucleotides read TGCAGTGCTAGCCCCGGGGGCACTGAAGCTTTCTTT.

This clonotype has at least ten counts. V is TRBV5-1 and J is TRBJ1-2; unclear D gene. CDR1 is SGHRS and CDR2 is YFSETQ in the germline V gene. CDR3 size: 14 residues. The V and J ends lost 1 base and 4 bases respectively, with 11 bases between them. The CDR3 loop is CASSLSPEGYGYTF. Here the CDR3 DNA reads TGCGCCAGCAGCTTGTCGCCGGAAGGCTATGGCTACACCTTC.

J is TRBJ1-2 and V is TRBV30; D is ambiguous. Germline V gene lookup returns CDR1 GTSNPN and CDR2 SVGIG (reference sequence). The V end was cut by 2 bases, the J end by 4 bases, with 8 bases between. This CDR3 contains 12 residues. As DNA, the CDR3 is TGTGCCTGGAGTCCTGGGTTCTATGGCTACACCTTC. Translation gives CAWSPGFYGYTF.

This clonotype appeared a few times. This chain connects TRBV2 to TRBJ1-1; D is undetermined. This CDR3 comprises 14 residues. Germline loops: CDR1 SNHLY, CDR2 FYNNEI. V gave up 7 bases and J gave up 0 bases, with 12 bases separating them. The CDR3 nucleotides are TGTGCCAGCATGTACCTTGGACTGAACACTGAAGCTTTCTTT. The encoded protein is CASMYLGLNTEAFF.

The CDR3 loop reads CASSPPRQGTGELFF. The CDR3, as DNA: TGTGCCAGCAGCCCTCCCCGGCAGGGAACCGGGGAGCTGTTTTTT. The V call is TRBV5-6, the J call TRBJ2-2; weak D call: TRBD1 (5 bases). Between the trimmed V and J ends, which lost 4 bases and 5 bases, there was a span of 15 bases. Germline V CDR1 and CDR2: SGHDT, YYEEEE. This CDR3 is 15 amino acids long.

This clonotype occurred a few times. V is TRBV12-3 or TRBV12-4 and J is TRBJ2-7, with TRBD1 matching 12 bases. The CDR3 consists of 15 residues. With 1 base clipped from V and 4 bases from J, the junction kept 2 bases outside the gene matches. CDR3 region: CASSLGDRGRYEQYF. In nucleotides, the CDR3 is TGTGCCAGCAGTTTAGGGGACAGGGGGCGATACGAGCAGTACTTC.

The chain couples TRBV5-1 to TRBJ2-2; D gene uncertain. This CDR3 region has 15 residues. V dropped 2 bases and J dropped 4 bases, with 12 bases sitting between them. The V gene's germline CDR1 is SGHRS and CDR2 YFSETQ. The chain's CDR3 is CASSFGSEFTGELFF. CDR3 DNA sequence: TGCGCCAGCAGCTTTGGGTCAGAGTTCACCGGGGAGCTGTTTTTT. The full variable domain, completed using reference TRBV5-1 and TRBJ2-2, is KAGVTQTPRYLIKTRGQQVTLSCSPISGHRSVSWYQQTPGQGLQFLFEYFSETQRNKGNFPGRFSGRQFSNSRSEMNVSTLELGDSALYLCASSFGSEFTGELFFGEGSRLTVL.

This clonotype was seen a handful of times. V and J are TRBV19 and TRBJ2-1; tentatively, D is TRBD2 (6 bases). CDR3 length: 16 residues. Between the trimmed V and J ends, which lost 7 bases and 1 base, there was a span of 17 bases. Germline V CDR1 and CDR2: LNHDA, SQIVND (reference sequence). CDR3 sequence (DNA): TGTGCCAGTAAAGGCCTGGGTAGCGGTTCCTACAATGAGCAGTTCTTC. Its translation: CASKGLGSGSYNEQFF.

This chain uses TRBV18 with TRBJ2-1; 11 nucleotides align to TRBD2. Per the germline V gene, CDR1 is KGHSH and CDR2 is LQKENI. The CDR3 has 16 residues. V lost 6 bases, J lost 1 base, and 5 bases stayed unmatched. The CDR3 sequence: CASSSTSGRSYNEQFF. CDR3 coding DNA: TGTGCCAGCTCGTCTACTAGCGGGAGATCCTACAATGAGCAGTTCTTC.

This clonotype turned up a few times. The V and J genes are TRBV2 and TRBJ2-5; D possibly corresponds to TRBD1 (6 bases). The germline V and J ends were trimmed by 3 bases and 1 base, with 9 bases remaining between them. From germline, CDR1 is SNHLY and CDR2 FYNNEI. This CDR3 comprises 14 residues. The CDR3 DNA reads as TGTGCCAGCAGTGAGGACAGCCTCCAAGAGACCCAGTACTTC. Its protein is CASSEDSLQETQYF.

This clonotype has a handful of counts. The rearrangement links TRBV5-1 to TRBJ2-5; 8 nucleotides agree with TRBD1. The CDR3 extends over 19 amino acids. Unmatched junction bases numbered 19, after V lost 4 bases and J lost 2 bases. Germline loops: CDR1 SGHRS, CDR2 YFSETQ. The CDR3: CASSPADYGGTGLQETQYF. CDR3 coding DNA: TGCGCCAGCAGCCCGGCCGATTACGGCGGGACAGGATTACAAGAGACCCAGTACTTC.

Here the CDR3 DNA reads TGTGCCAGCAGCCAAGACAGTTGGAGCGGACGACAAGAGACCCAGTACTTC. It is translated as CASSQDSWSGRQETQYF. The V and J genes are TRBV3-1 and TRBJ2-5, with a tentative D call TRBD2 (5 bases). V shed 0 bases and J shed 2 bases, with 16 bases lying between them. Germline CDR1 and CDR2: LGHDT and YNNKEL (reference sequence). CDR3 length: 17 residues.

This clonotype was counted many times. The V and J genes are TRBV27 and TRBJ2-7; D remains ambiguous. V gave up 3 bases and J gave up 10 bases, with 13 bases separating them. CDR1 MNHEY and CDR2 SMNVEV come from the germline V gene (reference sequence). The CDR3 has 12 residues. The CDR3 loop is CASSFSGVRQYF. The CDR3 nucleotides are TGTGCCAGCAGTTTTAGTGGAGTCCGTCAGTACTTC.

The chain links TRBV9 to TRBJ1-1; no clear D gene. The CDR3 is 13 amino acids. The ends were cut back, 8 bases at V and 7 bases at J, with 18 bases in the middle. Per the germline V gene, CDR1 is SGDLS and CDR2 is YYNGEE. The CDR3 bases are TGTGCCAGTTCGGACTCTCGAGACGTTGAAGCTTTCTTT. This codes for CASSDSRDVEAFF.

This clonotype was detected many times. One junction end does not reproduce the germline sequence, and a read error may be involved. The CDR3 loop reads CASSLARHSGETQYF. As DNA, the CDR3 is TGTGCTAGCAGCTTAGCTCGACACTCGGGAGAGACCCAGTACTTC. The rearrangement joins TRBV7-7 to TRBJ2-5; D call uncertain. Germline lookup yields CDR1 SSHAT and CDR2 FNYEAQ (reference sequence). The CDR3 is 15 residues long.

The V gene is TRBV15, the J gene TRBJ2-7, with D perhaps matching TRBD1 or TRBD2 (5 bases each). Per germline, CDR1 LNHNV and CDR2 YYDKDF (reference sequence). The length of the CDR3 is 14 residues. V lost 3 bases and J 3 bases, leaving 12 bases between the germline ends. This CDR3 reads CATSRDGAYYEQYF. CDR3 coding DNA: TGTGCCACCAGCAGGGACGGGGCTTACTACGAGCAGTACTTC.